The 6 T cell receptor beta chains below come from one sample, sequenced in a study of vaccination effects on CD4 cells after COVID-19. These receptors lack a known antigen. Viral peptide pool expansion of antigen-specific CD4+ T cells preceded sequencing in the ViraFEST assay. The culture ran for around nine days before CD4+ T cells were isolated. As their vaccination, participants received two doses of either BNT162b2 or mRNA-1273. Profiled with immunoSEQ multiplex PCR; TCRdb holds only in-frame clones, not every one. The table records about 81,000 clones, 60% to 80% of them present only once. The material was CD4+ T cells from PBMCs cultured with HCoV-OC43 spike peptides, obtained after COVID-19 vaccination. Subset of the sample: HCoV-OC43 spike overlapping peptide pool stimulation. Source of these receptors: a human donor who received a COVID-19 vaccine.

The genes are TRBV12-3 or TRBV12-4 and TRBJ2-3; tentative D call: TRBD1 (5 bases). Trimming cost V 8 bases and J 7 bases, with 10 bases left between them. This CDR3 is built from 11 residues. The CDR3 loop is CASLQGYTQYF. The CDR3 DNA is TGTGCCAGCCTCCAGGGTTATACGCAGTATTTT.

This clone was detected only a few times. This rearrangement joins TRBV6-2 or TRBV6-3 to TRBJ2-2; D uncertain. Trimming took off 4 bases at V and 0 bases at J, with 3 bases between the two ends. From germline, CDR1 is MNHEY and CDR2 SVGEGT. The CDR3 totals 13 residues. As DNA, the CDR3 is TGTGCCAGCAGTTGGGCGAACACCGGGGAGCTGTTTTTT. Residues: CASSWANTGELFF.

This clone was picked up one time. This chain's CDR3 is CASSELQGTNEKLFF. CDR3 in DNA: TGCGCCAGCAGCGAACTCCAGGGGACTAATGAAAAACTGTTTTTT. The V and J genes are TRBV5-1 and TRBJ1-4; D may be TRBD1 (6 bases). Per the germline V gene, CDR1 is SGHRS and CDR2 is YFSETQ. The CDR3 extends over 15 amino acids. V gave up 4 bases and J gave up 2 bases, with 12 bases separating them.

V and J are TRBV4-1 and TRBJ1-4; 7 bases match TRBD1. The germline V gene has CDR1 MGHRA and CDR2 YSYEKL. The length of the CDR3 is 17 residues. After removal of 2 bases from V and 5 bases from J, the junction contained 11 bases not matched to a gene. In DNA form, the CDR3 reads TGCGCCAGCAGCCAAAGACAGGGTAGTCGTCGCAATGAAAAACTGTTTTTT. Protein sequence: CASSQRQGSRRNEKLFF.

The chain has TRBV19 and TRBJ1-5, with TRBD1 matching 7 bases. CDR1 LNHDA and CDR2 SQIVND come from the germline V gene (reference sequence). CDR3 length: 18 residues. The junction had 18 bases not matched to a gene; V was cut back by 3 bases and J by 7 bases. CDR3 DNA: TGTGCCAGTAGTATTAAACGGCCTGGACAGGTCCCCGACCAGCCCCAGCATTTT. It codes for CASSIKRPGQVPDQPQHF.

The V and J genes are TRBV24-1 and TRBJ2-3, with a tentative D call TRBD2 (5 bases). The V and J ends lost 2 bases and 5 bases respectively, with 10 bases between them. Germline V gene lookup returns CDR1 KGHDR and CDR2 SFDVKD. This CDR3 contains 14 residues. The CDR3 is CATSDSPSQDTQYF. For the CDR3, the DNA is TGTGCCACCAGTGATTCTCCTAGCCAAGATACGCAGTATTTT.